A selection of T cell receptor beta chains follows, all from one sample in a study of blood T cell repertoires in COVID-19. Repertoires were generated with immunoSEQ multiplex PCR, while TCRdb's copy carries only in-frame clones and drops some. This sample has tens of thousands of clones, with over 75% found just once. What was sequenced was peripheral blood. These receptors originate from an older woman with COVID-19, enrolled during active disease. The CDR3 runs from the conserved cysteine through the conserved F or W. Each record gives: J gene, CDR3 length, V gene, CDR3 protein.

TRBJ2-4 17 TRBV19 CASTEKLSGRAKNIQYF
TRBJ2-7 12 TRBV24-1 CATSDTGYEQYF
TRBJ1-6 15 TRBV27 CASSSLWRVPSPLHF
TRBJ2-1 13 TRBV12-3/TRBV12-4 CASSLGRVNEQFF
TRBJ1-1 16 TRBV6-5 CASSYSGTAWGTEAFF
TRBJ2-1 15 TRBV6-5 CASSYGLAGADEQFF
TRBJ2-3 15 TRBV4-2 CASSQELAGRDTQYF
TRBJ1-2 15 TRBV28 CASSFVAVRLRGYTF
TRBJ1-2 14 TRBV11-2 CASSRDREYYGYTF
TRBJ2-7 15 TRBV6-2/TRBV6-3 CASSYTSGGLYEQYF
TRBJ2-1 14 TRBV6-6 CASNRPGGLNEQFF
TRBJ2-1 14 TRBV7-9 CASSLAGSYNEQFF
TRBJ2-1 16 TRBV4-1 CASSQDLAGGLSEQFF
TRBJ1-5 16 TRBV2 CASSEVGGESNQPQHF
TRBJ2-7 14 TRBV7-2 CASSGSGTIHEQYF
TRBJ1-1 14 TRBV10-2 CASSQTGGLTEAFF
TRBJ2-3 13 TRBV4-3 CASSQDIRDTQYF
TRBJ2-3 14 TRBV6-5 CASNAGGHTDTQYF
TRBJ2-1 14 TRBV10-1 CAIDWGPTNNEQFF
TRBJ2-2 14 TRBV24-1 CATSDTTGAGELFF
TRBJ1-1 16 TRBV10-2 CASIRGKGSRDTEAFF
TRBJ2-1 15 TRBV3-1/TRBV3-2 CASSLRLAGHNEQFF
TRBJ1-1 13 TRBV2 CASSLQVNTEAFF
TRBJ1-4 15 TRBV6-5 CASSSRGAGREKLFF
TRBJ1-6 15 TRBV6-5 CASTRGQMLNSPLHF
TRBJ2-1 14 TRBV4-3 CASSQGLVGNEQFF
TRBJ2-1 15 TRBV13 CASSLGLAAYNEQFF
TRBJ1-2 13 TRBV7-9 CASSLPGGYGYTF
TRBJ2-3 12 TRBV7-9 CASSLGPDTQYF
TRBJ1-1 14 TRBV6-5 CASSNLQGAVGAFF
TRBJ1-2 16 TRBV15 CATSRVPRTGNYGYTF
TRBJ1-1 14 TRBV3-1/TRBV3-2 CASSPQERYTEAFF
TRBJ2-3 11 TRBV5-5 CASSQSGRTYF
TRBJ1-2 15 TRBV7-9 CASSSWEGRGYGYTF
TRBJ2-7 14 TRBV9 CASSVGDRVGEQYF
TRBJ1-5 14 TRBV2 CASSTGEGNQPQHF
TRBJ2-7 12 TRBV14 CASQGLSYEQYF
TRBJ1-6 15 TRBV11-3 CASSLGQGERSPLHF
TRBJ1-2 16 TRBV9 CASSVSRTQGTYGYTF
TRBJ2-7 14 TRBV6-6 CASSSDRSLYEQYF
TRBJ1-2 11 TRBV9 CASSDRSGYTF
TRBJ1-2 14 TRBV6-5 CASSLWTGGYGYTF
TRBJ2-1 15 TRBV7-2 CASSPDRGSYNEQFF
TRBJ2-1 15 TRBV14 CASSWSGRFYNEQFF
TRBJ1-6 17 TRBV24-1 CATILDRKCSYNSPLHF
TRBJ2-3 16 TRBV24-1 CATSDPGTGVTDTQYF
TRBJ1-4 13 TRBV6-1 CASSENSNEKLFF
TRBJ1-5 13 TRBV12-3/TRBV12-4 CASRGQGVQPQHF
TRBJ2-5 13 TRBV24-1 CATSDALDSVLDF
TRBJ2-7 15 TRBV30 CAWRQGQGPWHEQYF
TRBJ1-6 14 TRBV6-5 CASSYSSGNSPLHF
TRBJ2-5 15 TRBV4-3 CASSQASDRGETQYF